This T cell receptor (beta chain) was captured in a study of blood T cells in healthy people across ages. Sample-barcoded 5' priming and a J-beta primer mix drove a second PCR of 7 to 11 cycles. TCRdb re-derived calls from the 5' RACE reads in MiXCR, one entry per CDR3 protein. The sample includes 1.5 million or so distinct CDR3 sequences, roughly 40% of them seen just once. V was shortened by 6 bases and J by 7 bases, with 16 bases between the two germline ends. CDR3 length: 13 residues. Germline CDR1 MNHEY, CDR2 SVGAGI. Study-wide points: There was a strong correlation between TCR beta diversity and naive T cell percentage.

This clonotype was counted between two and nine times. No antigen is known for it. The chain links TRBV6-5 to TRBJ2-7; unclear D gene. Sequences were obtained from blood. This receptor was obtained from a woman aged 18-29 years in good health. This chain's CDR3 is CASRPGAPGEQYF. As DNA, the CDR3 is TGTGCCAGCAGACCCGGCGCCCCCGGGGAGCAGTACTTC.